This T cell receptor beta chain stems from a study of beta chain features in type 1 diabetes. The overall study: Across every sample, approximately 110,000,000 sorted cells were examined in total.

Study results and limitations: Type 1 diabetes patients had TCRB CDR3s that were shorter (moderately but significantly so) in all four CD4+ subsets. VDJ junctions sequenced from type 1 diabetes patients showed fewer insertions and more deletions.

The investigators reverse transcribed all of the isolated RNA, so they sequenced expressed TCRB transcripts. Produced via immunoSEQ multiplex PCR; TCRdb's table is partial and in-frame only. Of approximately 170,000 clones in the sample, 9% to 10% were seen once. Regarding this clone: The antigen remains undetermined. A junction end diverges from the germline sequence, so it may reflect a read error.

Sorting based on CD45RO/CCR7/CD25/CD127/CD95/CD27 separated CD4+ naive, central memory, regulatory and stem cell-like memory cells. CDR1 and CDR2 from the germline V gene are MNHEY and SMNVEV (reference sequence). The CDR3 has 14 amino acids. This clonotype originated in a woman under 30 in good health. Material for sequencing was central memory CD4+ T cells from blood. This chain uses TRBV27 with TRBJ2-7; D perhaps matches TRBD1 (6 bases). CDR3 residues: CASSFNRASNEQYF. The CDR3 DNA follows: TGTGCCAGCAGTTTTAACAGGGCCTCCAACGAGCAGTACTTC.